The following is a TCR beta chain sequence with its context. Its antigen is not identified. CDR3 length: 13 residues. The V end lost 4 bases, the J end lost 4 bases, and 8 bases lay between the germline ends. Germline V CDR1 and CDR2: SGHVS, FNYEAQ. In the source study's methods: For the immunoSEQ data, sequences were junction-only without quality scores, so filtering differed. Clones were read by immunoSEQ multiplex PCR, and TCRdb kept only the in-frame ones, dropping some. V and J calls and clone size follow that table, whereas D and trimming were derived from the DNA. The data show about 580,000 clones, roughly 98% seen once. The entry originates in a study of shared clonotypes between healthy human individuals. Study information: There were three CD4 naive, three CD4 memory, two CD8 naive and one CD8 memory plates per donor. Overall study results and limits: Some naive CD4 clonotypes, around 5%, turned up in common across a handful of donors. The generation probabilities recorded for non-shared clonotypes fell below those of clonotypes shared by all four donors.

The naive CD8 subset, CD45RO-negative cells positively selected for CCR7, excluded terminally differentiated effector memory CD45RA+ cells. The source is a man aged 30 to 39 in good health. V usage is TRBV7-6 and J usage is TRBJ1-5, with D unresolved. The source material was naive CD8+ T cells sorted from blood. Here the CDR3 reads CASSSDINQPQHF. The CDR3 DNA sequence: TGTGCCAGCAGCTCAGACATAAATCAGCCCCAGCATTTT. Variable domain in full (rest from reference TRBV7-6 and TRBJ1-5): GAGVSQSPRYKVTKRGQDVALRCDPISGHVSLYWYRQALGQGPEFLTYFNYEAQQDKSGLPNDRFSAERPEGSISTLTIQRTEQRDSAMYRCASSSDINQPQHFGDGTRLSIL.